This TCR beta chain was identified during a study of T cell repertoires in ileal Crohn's disease. Study-level results: Endoscopic recurrence occurred in every patient whose clonality exceeded 26.8%.

Time point meaning: neoterminal ileum biopsy at postoperative endoscopy, about 6 months after surgery. Repertoires were generated with immunoSEQ multiplex PCR, while TCRdb's copy carries only in-frame clones and drops some. The data contain some 5,400 clones, 69% of them singletons. The CDR3 length is 16 residues. CDR1 and CDR2 from the germline V gene are LGHNT and FRNRAP. The V gene lost 5 bases and the J gene lost 0 bases, with 16 bases spanning the gap. To note about this clone: Its target is unknown.

The receptor was isolated from an adult with Crohn's disease. V gene TRBV12-5 combines with J gene TRBJ1-1; D may be TRBD1 (6 bases). The sample comprised ileal tissue. The CDR3 DNA follows: TGTGCTAGTGGTCCCCGACAGGACCTCATGAACACTGAAGCTTTCTTT. Its translation: CASGPRQDLMNTEAFF.